A selection of T cell receptor beta chains follows, all from one sample in a study of T cells in Graves' hyperthyroidism and ophthalmopathy. MiXCR was run by TCRdb on the multiplex PCR reads, yielding one entry per CDR3 protein. The sample holds around 610,000 distinct CDR3 sequences, roughly 15% seen once. The sequenced material came from blood. The source of these receptors is a woman aged 40-49 years with Graves' ophthalmopathy. CDR3s leave out the opening cysteine and the closing phenylalanine or tryptophan. Not every row has a clone size; where given, it reads once, few, many or a size class.

many	TRBJ2-7	TRBV7-2	ASSTRTDRMVSYEQY
NA	TRBJ2-1	TRBV2	ASREGLAGLR
NA	TRBJ1-1	TRBV28	ASSSIVGNTEAF
many	TRBJ1-2	TRBV12-3/TRBV12-4	ASSHTNYGYT
many	TRBJ2-7	TRBV12-3/TRBV12-4	ASSSNRPGKEQY
many	TRBJ1-1	TRBV7-3	ASSFLGHTEAF
many	TRBJ2-7	TRBV20-1	SARLGRGEQY
few	TRBJ2-2	TRBV6-1	ASSEQGPGELF
NA	TRBJ2-1	TRBV4-1	ASSHRPTGTYNEQF
NA	TRBJ1-5	TRBV11-2	ASSLVGGDRDVQPQH
many	TRBJ1-1	TRBV29-1	SVERGDTEAF